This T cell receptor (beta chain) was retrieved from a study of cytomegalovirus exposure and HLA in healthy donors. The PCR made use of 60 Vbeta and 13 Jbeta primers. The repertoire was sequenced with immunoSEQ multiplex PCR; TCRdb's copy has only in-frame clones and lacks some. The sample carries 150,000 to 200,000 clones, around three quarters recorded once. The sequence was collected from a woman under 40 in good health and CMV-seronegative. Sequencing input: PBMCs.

The CDR3 nucleotides read TGTGCCTGGAGTGCTGGACTAGCGGGGGAGACCCAGTACTTC. Protein: CAWSAGLAGETQYF. The rearrangement joins TRBV30 to TRBJ2-5; TRBD2 matches at 12 bases. The CDR3 has 14 residues. Germline V gene sequence: CDR1 GTSNPN, CDR2 SVGIG (reference sequence). Unmatched junction bases numbered 2, after V lost 1 base and J lost 5 bases. The full variable domain, in which reference TRBV30 and TRBJ2-5 provide the parts outside the CDR3, is SQTIHQWPATLVQPVGSPLSLECTVEGTSNPNLYWYRQAAGRGLQLLFYSVGIGQISSEVPQNLSASRPQDRQFILSSKKLLLSDSGFYLCAWSAGLAGETQYFGPGTRLLVL.